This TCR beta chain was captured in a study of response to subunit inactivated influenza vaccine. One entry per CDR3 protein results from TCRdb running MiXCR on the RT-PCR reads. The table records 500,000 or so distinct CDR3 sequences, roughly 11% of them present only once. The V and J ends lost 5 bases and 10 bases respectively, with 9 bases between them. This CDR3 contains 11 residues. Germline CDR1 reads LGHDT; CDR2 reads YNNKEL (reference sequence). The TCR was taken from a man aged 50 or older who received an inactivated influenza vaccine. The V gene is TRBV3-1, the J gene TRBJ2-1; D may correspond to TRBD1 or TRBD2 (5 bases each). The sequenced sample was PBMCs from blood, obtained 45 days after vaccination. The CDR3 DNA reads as TGTGCCAGCAGCGAGGGACGGGAGCAGTTCTTC. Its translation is CASSEGREQFF.